The 16 T cell receptor beta chains presented below share a single source sample, sequenced in a study of molecular identifiers for immune sequencing clone quantification. Using its own MiXCR run on the PCR reads, TCRdb lists one record per CDR3 protein. The table records about half a million distinct CDR3 sequences, 20% to 25% of them present only once. Sequencing was done on a sample of naive CD8+ T cells from blood, with Jurkat cell RNA spiked in. The subset is: FACS-sorted CD8+CD4-CCR7+CD45RA+ naive T cells. These receptors all stem from a human donor in good health. Some libraries in this study had Jurkat cell RNA spiked in.

V and J are TRBV4-1 and TRBJ2-3, with a tentative D call TRBD2 (5 bases). Germline CDR1 MGHRA, CDR2 YSYEKL. The V gene lost 4 bases and the J gene lost 0 bases, with 11 bases spanning the gap. The CDR3 covers 15 residues. This CDR3 is CASSPAGDSTDTQYF. CDR3 sequence (DNA): TGCGCCAGCAGCCCCGCGGGTGATAGCACAGATACGCAGTATTTT.

Of note for this clonotype: Possible read error: a much larger clone is one base away. Since no conserved phenylalanine or tryptophan closes the CDR3, a read error is the likely cause. In nucleotides, the CDR3 is TGCAGTGCTAGAGATCCCACGGTCTCCTACGAGCAGTACTCC. As protein: CSARDPTVSYEQYS. The rearrangement joins TRBV20-1 to TRBJ2-7, with D uncertain. Germline V CDR1 and CDR2: DFQATT, SNEGSKA (reference sequence). The ends were cut back, 0 bases at V and 0 bases at J, with 9 bases in the middle. The CDR3 is 14 amino acids.

The chain combines TRBV14 with TRBJ2-3; D call uncertain. The CDR3 has 15 amino acids. The germline V gene has CDR1 SGHDN and CDR2 FVKESK. The germline V and J ends were trimmed by 0 bases and 2 bases, with 9 bases remaining between them. The CDR3 spells CASSQDSGATDTQYF. In nucleotides, the CDR3 is TGTGCCAGCAGCCAAGATAGTGGAGCCACAGATACGCAGTATTTT.

This chain joins TRBV14 and TRBJ1-2, with D tentatively TRBD1 (6 bases). Germline CDR1 is SGHDN and CDR2 is FVKESK. This CDR3 has 16 residues. Trimming left V 2 bases short and J 3 bases short, with 16 bases between. The CDR3 loop is CASSQFLAGDDYGYTF. CDR3 DNA sequence: TGTGCCAGCAGCCAATTTTTGGCAGGGGACGACTATGGCTACACCTTC. The full variable domain, with the rest looked up from reference TRBV14 and TRBJ1-2, is EAGVTQFPSHSVIEKGQTVTLRCDPISGHDNLYWYRRVMGKEIKFLLHFVKESKQDESGMPNNRFLAERTGGTYSTLKVQPAELEDSGVYFCASSQFLAGDDYGYTFGSGTRLTVV.

The rearrangement uses TRBV12-3 or TRBV12-4 and TRBJ1-1; 11 bases agree with TRBD1. With V trimmed by 6 bases and J by 4 bases, 16 bases remained unmatched. This CDR3 has 18 amino acids. CDR3 amino acids: CASRTFTGQGVVVTEAFF. Here the CDR3 DNA reads TGTGCCAGCAGAACCTTTACGGGACAGGGGGTTGTTGTCACTGAAGCTTTCTTT.

On this clonotype itself: A clone one base away is much larger, so this may be a read error. The chain uses TRBV6-5 and TRBJ2-3; maybe TRBD2 (5 bases). This CDR3 comprises 16 residues. Looked up from germline, CDR1 is MNHEY and CDR2 is SVGAGI. The CDR3 reads CASSYSSGLGTDTRYF. The CDR3 bases are TGTGCCAGCAGTTACTCTTCGGGGTTGGGCACAGATACGCGGTATTTT.

The V call is TRBV7-9, the J call TRBJ1-4; 9 nucleotides match TRBD1. V trimming: 4 bases; J trimming: 5 bases; junction bases outside the gene matches: 8. CDR1 SEHNR and CDR2 FQNEAQ come from the germline V gene (reference sequence). The CDR3 runs 16 residues. The CDR3 DNA sequence: TGTGCCAGCAGCTACAAAACAGGGGGCGCGAATGAAAAACTGTTTTTT. It encodes CASSYKTGGANEKLFF.

This chain joins TRBV27 and TRBJ2-3; tentative D call: TRBD1 (5 bases). The J call may be faulty, since TRBJ1-5 better matches the DNA end. The CDR3 runs 16 residues. Germline-derived CDR1 and CDR2 are MNHEY and SMNVEV (reference sequence). The CDR3 is CASSPRRGRGTDTQHF. In DNA, the CDR3 is TGTGCCAGCAGTCCAAGGAGGGGTCGGGGCACAGATACGCAGCATTTT.

About this clonotype: This sequence may be a read error, since a much larger clone differs from it by one base. The CDR3 does not end in the conserved phenylalanine or tryptophan, so this is likely a read error. V gene TRBV7-7 combines with J gene TRBJ2-3; D ambiguous. CDR3 length: 14 amino acids. Germline lookup yields CDR1 SSHAT and CDR2 FNYEAQ (reference sequence). The CDR3 DNA is TGTGCTAGCAGCTTAGGTCCGGCCACAGATACGCAGTATCTT. Protein sequence: CASSLGPATDTQYL.

The CDR3 DNA follows: TGCAGTGTGCTCCCCCCGGGACTAGCGGGAATATTCACAGATACGCAGTATTTT. Its translation: CSVLPPGLAGIFTDTQYF. The chain is built from TRBV20-1 and TRBJ2-3; 13 nucleotides agree with TRBD2. Germline V gene lookup returns CDR1 DFQATT and CDR2 SNEGSKA (reference sequence). The CDR3 totals 18 residues. V was pared by 7 bases and J by 2 bases, with 15 bases of the junction left unmatched.

As to this clonotype: This may arise from a read error, as a much more abundant clone is one base away. CDR3 protein: CASSHNNRDTEAFF. Here the CDR3 DNA reads TGCGCCAGCAGCCACAACAACAGGGACACTGAAGCTTTCTTT. This chain links TRBV5-1 with TRBJ1-1; the D gene is possibly TRBD1 (6 bases). There are 14 residues in the CDR3. Trimming removed 4 bases from V and 3 bases from J, with 13 bases in between. CDR1 SGHRS and CDR2 YFSETQ come from the germline V gene.

Worth noting for this clonotype: At one end the junction does not follow the germline gene, possibly because of a read error. The chain joins TRBV6-2 or TRBV6-3 to TRBJ2-7, with D possibly being TRBD2 (5 bases). CDR3 length: 12 residues. CDR1 and CDR2 (germline): MNHEY, SVGEGT. The CDR3 protein is CASSKPGYERHF. The CDR3 DNA reads as TGTGCCAGCAGTAAGCCGGGATACGAGCGGCACTTC.

As to this clonotype: One base away lies a much larger clone, so this may be a sequencing read error. J is TRBJ2-5 and V is TRBV7-9; 10 nucleotides align to TRBD1. CDR3 length: 17 amino acids. Losses at the gene ends were 3 bases for V and 3 bases for J; bases not matched to a gene: 10. Germline-derived CDR1 and CDR2 are SEHNR and FQNEAQ (reference sequence). This CDR3 reads CASSLAPGQGSEETQYF. The DNA of the CDR3 is TGTGCCAGCAGCTTGGCGCCGGGACAGGGGTCTGAAGAGACCCAGTACTTC.

This clonotype came up many times. The chain uses TRBV30 and TRBJ2-7; possible D gene TRBD1, 5 bases. Germline V lookup: CDR1 GTSNPN, CDR2 SVGIG (reference sequence). V lost 0 bases and J lost 6, with 9 bases in between. The CDR3 loop spans 12 amino acids. Written as DNA, the CDR3 is TGTGCCTGGAGTGTTGTAGGGGTCGAGCAGTACTTC. Translating gives CAWSVVGVEQYF.

This clonotype was picked up a small number of times. The chain recombines TRBV7-9 with TRBJ2-3, with 8 bases aligning to TRBD1. Germline CDR1 is SEHNR and CDR2 is FQNEAQ (reference sequence). The length of the CDR3 is 15 residues. V lost 5 bases, J lost 2 bases, and 6 bases stayed unmatched. CDR3 loop: CASSPRTGITDTQYF. CDR3 nucleotides: TGTGCCAGCAGCCCTCGGACAGGGATCACAGATACGCAGTATTTT.

The sample holds many counts of this clonotype. The chain uses TRBV27 and TRBJ2-3; 10 bases match TRBD2. Germline V lookup: CDR1 MNHEY, CDR2 SMNVEV (reference sequence). CDR3 length: 15 residues. After removal of 5 bases from V and 3 bases from J, the junction contained 5 bases not matched to a gene. CDR3 sequence (DNA): TGTGCCAGCAGTCCCACTAGCGGGATAACAGATACGCAGTATTTT. This codes for CASSPTSGITDTQYF.